The text below deals with one TCR beta chain. What it recognizes is unknown. At one of its ends the junction is not consistent with the germline gene, which may arise from a read error. The read ends 3 residues shy of where the CDR3 ends; the end is completed using the germline J gene. Distinct nucleotide sequences in the sample also encode this CDR3. The assay was immunoSEQ multiplex PCR, and TCRdb's table has in-frame clones only and misses some. The data include 25,000 to 30,000 clones; the top ten clones carry 11%. The data stem from a study of T cells in women clearing cervical HPV infection. The CDR3 consists of 18 residues. CDR1 MGHRA and CDR2 YSYEKL come from the germline V gene. Study-level results: TRBV6-7 abundance was lower in cases than controls (about 0.099% versus 0.16%).

The chain couples TRBV4-1 to TRBJ1-3; D is unresolved. The sequenced material came from blood buffy coat. This TCR derives from a woman between 18 and 70 years old with a cervical HPV16 infection that either progressed to CIN3+ or cleared (not recorded which). The CDR3 DNA, read in part, is TGCGCCAGCAGCCAAGAGGAAGAGGGTCCCGTCTCTGGAAACACT. Its translation: CASSQEEEGPVSGNT. The CDR3 reads in full as CASSQEEEGPVSGNTIYF.